Listed here is a single T cell receptor beta chain. Seattle patient enrollment occurred during active infection, with longitudinal follow-up thereafter. These data are taken from a study of blood T cell repertoires in COVID-19. The germline V gene encodes CDR1 LGHDT and CDR2 YNNKEL (reference sequence). V was shortened by 4 bases and J by 6 bases, with 18 bases between the two germline ends. The CDR3 extends over 15 amino acids. As processed by the authors: Estimated nucleated cell counts came from reference gene primer amplification. Using immunoSEQ multiplex PCR, the repertoire was profiled, and TCRdb retains in-frame clones only, with some absent. The V and J calls and clone size were taken over from that table, and D and trimming were inferred from the DNA. The data hold a few hundred thousand clones, with over 70% observed a single time.

The V gene is TRBV3-1 (or the pseudogene TRBV3-2), the J gene TRBJ1-2; D not certain. Source material: peripheral blood. This receptor was taken from a woman in her seventies with COVID-19, enrolled during active disease. The CDR3 nucleotides read TGTGCCAGCAGCCTCGCCGGTCGGAGGATGGATGGCTACACCTTC. Amino acids: CASSLAGRRMDGYTF.